The 9 T cell receptor beta chains below come from one sample, sequenced in a study of blood T cell repertoires in COVID-19. Sequenced by immunoSEQ multiplex PCR; TCRdb stores in-frame clones only, minus some. Among about 220,000 clones listed, more than 75% were seen once. The sample was peripheral blood. These receptor sequences come from a woman between 70 and 85 years old with COVID-19, enrolled during active disease.

This clone was found a few times. The V and J genes are TRBV6-2 or TRBV6-3 and TRBJ2-7; no clear D gene. This CDR3 is 12 amino acids long. Trimming took off 5 bases at V and 2 bases at J, with 7 bases between the two ends. Germline values: CDR1 MNHEY, CDR2 SVGEGT. As DNA, the CDR3 is TGTGCCAGCAGTCCCCAGGCCTACGAGCAGTACTTC. Translating gives CASSPQAYEQYF.

This clone was detected only a few times. The chain employs TRBV19 and TRBJ2-2; 7 bases agree with TRBD2. The CDR3 is 16 residues long. The V and J ends lost 2 bases and 2 bases, in that order; junction bases with no gene match: 5. The germline CDR1 and CDR2 sequences are LNHDA and SQIVND (reference sequence). CDR3 in DNA: TGTGCCAGTAGTATACTTGGGAGGGCCAACACCGGGGAGCTGTTTTTT. Its translation is CASSILGRANTGELFF.

The V gene is TRBV27, the J gene TRBJ2-7, with TRBD1 matching 7 bases. V dropped 5 bases and J dropped 4; count of bases not matched to a gene: 11. The CDR3 spans 15 residues. Germline-derived CDR1 and CDR2 are MNHEY and SMNVEV (reference sequence). The CDR3 sequence: CASSRQGQTTYEQYF. The CDR3 nucleotides read TGTGCCAGCAGTCGCCAGGGACAGACAACGTACGAGCAGTACTTC.

The V and J genes are TRBV5-4 and TRBJ2-2; TRBD1 agrees at 8 bases. The CDR3 consists of 15 residues. V was pared by 3 bases and J by 5 bases, with 6 bases of the junction left unmatched. Germline CDR1 is SGHNT and CDR2 is YYREEE (reference sequence). This chain's CDR3 is CASSSGQGRTGELFF. In DNA form, the CDR3 reads TGTGCCAGCAGCTCCGGACAGGGTCGAACCGGGGAGCTGTTTTTT.

J is TRBJ1-2 and V is TRBV5-3; 7 nucleotides match TRBD1. TRBV5-3 is noted as an ORF with a role that remains uncertain. The CDR3 loop spans 13 amino acids. The J segment lost 5 bases and the V segment lost 10 bases, leaving 11 bases of the junction unmatched. CDR3 amino acids: CAAPAGGPYGYTF. CDR3 in DNA: TGTGCCGCCCCTGCAGGGGGGCCTTATGGCTACACCTTC.

V usage is TRBV28 and J usage is TRBJ1-4; D is undetermined. CDR1 and CDR2 from the germline V gene are MDHEN and SYDVKM. V was clipped by 8 bases and J by 8 bases, with 21 bases between them. The CDR3 runs 15 residues. The CDR3 sequence is CASSKLSGVREKLFF. CDR3 DNA: TGTGCCAGCTCCAAGTTGTCCGGAGTGCGAGAAAAACTGTTTTTT.

The CDR3 region is CASSRTDRDDTIYF. CDR3 bases: TGTGCCAGCAGCCGGACTGACAGGGACGACACCATATATTTT. The chain couples TRBV6-6 to TRBJ1-3; TRBD1 matches 7 bases. CDR1 and CDR2 from the germline V gene are MNHNY and SVGAGI (reference sequence). J gave up 8 bases and V 6 bases, and 10 bases lay outside the gene matches. CDR3 length: 14 amino acids.

This clone was recorded a few times. The CDR3 reads CAWSPSLAAYEQYF. CDR3 DNA sequence: TGTGCCTGGAGTCCGTCCCTGGCGGCCTACGAGCAGTACTTC. The chain combines TRBV30 with TRBJ2-7; no definite D call. There are 14 residues in the CDR3. Trimming took off 2 bases at V and 2 bases at J, with 13 bases between the two ends. Germline lookup yields CDR1 GTSNPN and CDR2 SVGIG (reference sequence).

This clone was observed a single time. CDR3 in amino acids: CASRGTGVRGKLFF. The DNA of the CDR3 is TGTGCCAGCAGGGGGACAGGGGTAAGGGGAAAACTGTTTTTT. This sequence joins TRBV28 and TRBJ1-4; TRBD1 matches at 10 bases. Germline V gene lookup returns CDR1 MDHEN and CDR2 SYDVKM. The V and J ends lost 6 bases and 10 bases, in that order; junction bases with no gene match: 8. The CDR3 is 14 residues long. The full variable domain, completed using reference TRBV28 and TRBJ1-4, is DVKVTQSSRYLVKRTGEKVFLECVQDMDHENMFWYRQDPGLGLRLIYFSYDVKMKEKGDIPEGYSVSREKKERFSLILESASTNQTSMYLCASRGTGVRGKLFFGSGTQLSVL.